The 29 T cell receptor beta chains listed next were all sequenced from one sample in a study of T cells after yellow fever vaccination. MiXCR, applied by TCRdb to the 5' RACE reads, yields one record per CDR3 protein. The table has approximately 340,000 distinct CDR3 sequences, about 8.7% seen once. The sample here was PBMCs, taken on the day of the first yellow fever vaccination. These receptor sequences come from a man aged 18 to 30 who received the YFV17D yellow fever vaccine.

This clonotype was found many times. The chain carries TRBV9 and TRBJ2-3; 8 nucleotides align to TRBD2. V shed 4 bases and J 7 bases; nucleotides not matched to a gene: 2. CDR1 SGDLS and CDR2 YYNGEE come from the germline V gene. The CDR3 consists of 12 residues. CDR3 residues: CASSSGGNTQYF. In DNA, the CDR3 is TGTGCCAGCAGCTCGGGAGGGAATACGCAGTATTTT.

About this clonotype itself: Mismatch with germline at one junction end may stem from a read error. The V call is TRBV9, the J call TRBJ2-3; TRBD1 aligns across 8 bases. The CDR3 contains 15 residues. The germline CDR1 and CDR2 sequences are SGDLS and YYNGEE. The CDR3 DNA sequence: TGTTCCAGCAGCGCCCAGGGGGCGCGGGCAGATACGCAGTATTTT. It codes for CSSSAQGARADTQYF.

This clonotype showed up just a few times. CDR3 region: CASSLGTGWEQYF. Here the CDR3 DNA reads TGCGCCAGCAGCTTGGGGACGGGCTGGGAGCAGTACTTC. The J gene is TRBJ2-7, the V gene TRBV5-1; D is ambiguous. V lost 0 bases, J lost 7 bases, and 11 bases lay in between. Germline values: CDR1 SGHRS, CDR2 YFSETQ. CDR3 size: 13 residues. Full variable domain (remainder filled in from reference TRBV5-1 and TRBJ2-7): KAGVTQTPRYLIKTRGQQVTLSCSPISGHRSVSWYQQTPGQGLQFLFEYFSETQRNKGNFPGRFSGRQFSNSRSEMNVSTLELGDSALYLCASSLGTGWEQYFGPGTRLTVT.

The rearrangement links TRBV5-6 to TRBJ2-1, with 7 bases that match TRBD1. Trimming removed 0 bases from V and 9 bases from J; junction bases left unmatched: 9. This CDR3 is 15 amino acids long. Germline assignment: CDR1 SGHDT and CDR2 YYEEEE. CDR3 bases: TGTGCCAGCAGCTTGGACAGGGGCTTTATAGGTGAGCAGTTCTTC. Translating it yields CASSLDRGFIGEQFF.

The chain couples TRBV7-2 to TRBJ2-7; D gene unclear. The CDR3 is 13 amino acids. Trimming took 6 bases from V and 3 from J, leaving 12 bases between them. Germline V gives CDR1 SGHTA, CDR2 FQGNSA. This CDR3 reads CASRGSDGYEQYF. CDR3 DNA: TGTGCCAGCAGGGGCTCTGACGGCTACGAGCAGTACTTC.

This clonotype was recorded many times. This chain joins TRBV6-2 or TRBV6-3 and TRBJ2-3, with D maybe TRBD2 (5 bases). V dropped 2 bases and J dropped 0 bases, with 12 bases sitting between them. Germline CDR1 MNHEY, CDR2 SVGEGT. The CDR3 has 16 amino acids. Written as DNA, the CDR3 is TGTGCCAGCAGTTACGCAGCTAGCCTCAGCACAGATACGCAGTATTTT. Its protein product is CASSYAASLSTDTQYF.

This chain uses TRBV19 with TRBJ2-3; 11 positions match TRBD2. This CDR3 comprises 17 residues. V was pared by 2 bases and J by 0 bases, with 4 bases of the junction left unmatched. The germline V gene encodes CDR1 LNHDA and CDR2 SQIVND (reference sequence). The DNA of the CDR3 is TGTGCCAGTAGTATAATGGCTAGCGGGGGGAGCACAGATACGCAGTATTTT. Translated: CASSIMASGGSTDTQYF.

The table lists this clonotype with many counts. The chain uses TRBV2 and TRBJ2-1, with D perhaps being TRBD1 or TRBD2 (6 bases each). The CDR3 length is 12 residues. From germline, CDR1 is SNHLY and CDR2 FYNNEI. The V and J ends lost 9 bases and 11 bases respectively, with 17 bases between them. CDR3 loop: CASRRDKVKQFF. DNA for the CDR3: TGTGCCAGTCGGAGGGACAAGGTGAAGCAGTTCTTC.

This clonotype came up a few times. The chain combines TRBV4-1 with TRBJ1-2; D not resolved. V lost 5 bases to trimming and J lost 4 bases, with 14 bases between them. In germline, CDR1 is MGHRA, CDR2 YSYEKL. The CDR3 extends over 14 amino acids. The CDR3 coding sequence is TGCGCCAGCAGCTTTCGGACGGAGACCTATGGCTACACCTTC. Its translation is CASSFRTETYGYTF.

There are a few counts of this clonotype. This chain joins TRBV7-8 and TRBJ1-3; a possible D gene is TRBD1 (5 bases). Looked up from germline, CDR1 is SGHVS and CDR2 is FQNEAQ. V was clipped by 0 bases and J by 2 bases, with 11 bases between them. The CDR3 is 16 residues long. This chain's CDR3 is CASSLAMGLAGNTIYF. Here the CDR3 DNA reads TGTGCCAGCAGCTTAGCGATGGGACTTGCTGGAAACACCATATATTTT.

V is TRBV12-3 or TRBV12-4 and J is TRBJ2-1, with 10 bases lining up with TRBD2. V shed 6 bases, J shed 0 bases, and the junction held 2 bases outside the gene matches. The CDR3 extends over 15 amino acids. The CDR3 here is CASRLAGTSYNEQFF. The CDR3 nucleotides read TGTGCCAGCAGACTAGCGGGAACCTCCTACAATGAGCAGTTCTTC.

Only a few counts were recorded for this clonotype. The V and J genes are TRBV12-3 or TRBV12-4 and TRBJ1-6; the D gene is possibly TRBD1 (6 bases). V was clipped by 5 bases and J by 10 bases, with 18 bases between them. The CDR3 covers 15 residues. The CDR3 region has the DNA TGTGCCAGCAGTGCCGGGGGCGGGATAGGGTCACCCCTCCACTTT. Translation: CASSAGGGIGSPLHF.

The CDR3, as DNA: TGTGCCAGCAGCTCGCGGACCGAGGTGAACACTGAAGCTTTCTTT. It specifies CASSSRTEVNTEAFF. The V and J genes are TRBV5-4 and TRBJ1-1; D is unresolved. The germline gives CDR1 SGHNT, CDR2 YYREEE (reference sequence). Trimming cost V 3 bases and J 0 bases, with 12 bases left between them. The CDR3 totals 15 residues.

The J gene is TRBJ1-1, the V gene TRBV4-3; D is possibly TRBD1 (5 bases). The germline V gene has CDR1 LGHNA and CDR2 YSLEER. The CDR3 is 15 residues long. V lost 0 bases and J 5 bases, leaving 13 bases between the germline ends. The CDR3 region has the DNA TGCGCCAGCAGCCAAGAGCGACAGACTAGGACTGAAGCTTTCTTT. It yields the protein CASSQERQTRTEAFF.

Many counts were recorded for this clonotype. The chain combines TRBV3-1 with TRBJ2-7, with D possibly matching TRBD2 (5 bases). Germline CDR1 is LGHDT and CDR2 is YNNKEL (reference sequence). The CDR3 has 15 amino acids. V lost 0 bases to trimming and J lost 1 base, with 10 bases between them. In DNA, the CDR3 is TGTGCCAGCAGCCAAGATGGGAGCAGTTCCTACGAGCAGTACTTC. This encodes CASSQDGSSSYEQYF.

Of note for this clonotype: One end of the junction fails to match germline, which may point to a read error. The chain combines TRBV7-3 with TRBJ2-3; TRBD1 or TRBD2 may be the D gene (6 bases each). CDR3 length equals 18 residues. Germline assignment: CDR1 SGHTA and CDR2 FQGTGA. This CDR3 is CACRPGAGGATLGDTQYF. The CDR3 nucleotides read TGTGCCTGCAGGCCGGGGGCCGGCGGGGCAACACTAGGAGATACGCAGTATTTT.

CDR3 loop: CASSYSGILLNEQFF. For the CDR3, the DNA is TGTGCCAGCAGCTATAGTGGGATCCTACTCAATGAGCAGTTCTTC. The chain combines TRBV3-1 with TRBJ2-1; D call uncertain. Between the trimmed V and J ends, which lost 5 bases and 6 bases, there was a span of 17 bases. Per the germline V gene, CDR1 is LGHDT and CDR2 is YNNKEL (reference sequence). The CDR3 covers 15 residues.

The sample holds a few counts of this clonotype. This chain joins TRBV2 and TRBJ1-2; D remains unclear. The CDR3 totals 13 residues. In germline, CDR1 is SNHLY, CDR2 FYNNEI. Trimming cost V 4 bases and J 11 bases, with 17 bases left between them. The CDR3 loop is CASSAGSPFEYTF. The CDR3 bases are TGTGCCAGCAGTGCCGGCAGCCCCTTTGAATACACCTTC.

The table lists this clonotype with many counts. The V call is TRBV11-2, the J call TRBJ2-2; D gene uncertain. This CDR3 is built from 12 residues. Germline loops: CDR1 SGHAT, CDR2 FQNNGV. V dropped 1 base and J dropped 11 bases, with 8 bases sitting between them. DNA for the CDR3: TGTGCCAGCAGCTTAGCCTCGGTAGAGCTGTTTTTT. This translates into CASSLASVELFF.

The chain has TRBV7-2 and TRBJ2-7, with D unresolved. CDR1 is SGHTA and CDR2 is FQGNSA in the germline V gene. The CDR3 sequence is 12 residues long. Between the trimmed V and J ends, which lost 1 base and 3 bases, there was a span of 4 bases. The CDR3 here is CASSLVSYEQYV. CDR3 nucleotide sequence: TGTGCCAGCAGCTTAGTCAGCTACGAGCAGTACGTC.

This clonotype came up a few times. The chain joins TRBV5-6 to TRBJ2-7; 9 nucleotides align to TRBD1. J was trimmed by 4 bases and V by 6 bases; bases with no gene match: 8. The length of the CDR3 is 14 residues. Germline loops: CDR1 SGHDT, CDR2 YYEEEE. As DNA, the CDR3 is TGTGCCAGCACCGTTGGACAGGGGATTTACGAGCAGTACTTC. As protein: CASTVGQGIYEQYF.

This clonotype was counted many times. CDR3 nucleotide sequence: TGTGCCAGCAGCTTAGGGTACACTGAAGCTTTCTTT. Amino acids: CASSLGYTEAFF. The chain joins TRBV7-2 to TRBJ1-1; no definite D call. Germline V gives CDR1 SGHTA, CDR2 FQGNSA. With 1 base removed from V and 3 bases from J, the gap between germline ends came to 3 bases. The CDR3 covers 12 residues.

This clonotype was seen a few times. The gene calls are TRBV20-1 and TRBJ2-5, with TRBD2 matching over 7 bases. Germline trimming cut 6 bases from V and 0 bases from J; bases unmatched to any gene: 10. Germline V gene data show CDR1 as DFQATT and CDR2 as SNEGSKA (reference sequence). The CDR3 length is 15 residues. CDR3 nucleotide sequence: TGCAGTGCCCCGGCTGGCGGGGGTGACCAAGAGACCCAGTACTTC. Translation gives CSAPAGGGDQETQYF.

This clonotype occurred a few times. This sequence joins TRBV4-3 and TRBJ2-7, with TRBD2 matching 8 bases. Germline V gene lookup returns CDR1 LGHNA and CDR2 YSLEER. V was clipped by 6 bases and J by 1 base; unmatched bases: 8. CDR3 length: 15 residues. CDR3 DNA: TGCGCCAGCAGTCCCGGCTCTAGCGGGTCCTACGAGCAGTACTTC. As protein: CASSPGSSGSYEQYF.

Only a few counts were recorded for this clonotype. The chain combines TRBV4-1 with TRBJ1-6; the D gene is possibly TRBD1 (6 bases). The CDR3 length is 15 residues. Germline V gene lookup returns CDR1 MGHRA and CDR2 YSYEKL. With 3 bases removed from V and 9 bases from J, the gap between germline ends came to 15 bases. CDR3: CASSHDQGSGSPLHF. In DNA form, the CDR3 reads TGCGCCAGCAGCCATGATCAGGGGTCGGGTTCACCCCTCCACTTT.

This clonotype was seen at least ten times. J is TRBJ2-3 and V is TRBV19; 11 nucleotides match TRBD2. The CDR3 loop spans 16 amino acids. Trimming cost V 6 bases and J 4 bases; bases outside gene matches: 9. Germline V CDR1 and CDR2: LNHDA, SQIVND (reference sequence). The CDR3 DNA follows: TGTGCCAGTAGCCCACTAGCGGGGGAAACATCAGATACGCAGTATTTT. It specifies CASSPLAGETSDTQYF. Looking up the rest from reference TRBV19 and TRBJ2-3 gives the full variable domain: DGGITQSPKYLFRKEGQNVTLSCEQNLNHDAMYWYRQDPGQGLRLIYYSQIVNDFQKGDIAEGYSVSREKKESFPLTVTSAQKNPTAFYLCASSPLAGETSDTQYFGPGTRLTVL.

V is TRBV28 and J is TRBJ2-1, with 8 bases that match TRBD2. The V and J ends lost 9 bases and 8 bases, in that order; junction bases with no gene match: 12. Germline-derived CDR1 and CDR2 are MDHEN and SYDVKM. CDR3 length: 14 amino acids. CDR3 sequence (DNA): TGTGCCAGTATGACTAGACGGGGGGGCTATGAGCAGTTCTTC. Translating gives CASMTRRGGYEQFF.

This clonotype was found a few times. V is TRBV5-4 and J is TRBJ1-1, with D hard to call. The germline V and J ends were trimmed by 4 bases and 4 bases, with 11 bases remaining between them. Germline CDR1 reads SGHNT; CDR2 reads YYREEE (reference sequence). The CDR3 covers 13 residues. The CDR3 region has the DNA TGTGCCAGCAGCGGACTTGAGGGCACTGAAGCTTTCTTT. It encodes CASSGLEGTEAFF.

In its sample, this clonotype was seen a few times. The CDR3 region is CAWSWRILLAGGPNEQFF. The CDR3 DNA sequence: TGTGCCTGGAGTTGGCGAATCCTTCTAGCGGGGGGGCCAAATGAGCAGTTCTTC. The V and J genes are TRBV30 and TRBJ2-1, with 12 bases aligning to TRBD2. V dropped 2 bases and J dropped 7; count of bases not matched to a gene: 15. CDR3 size: 18 residues. Germline CDR1 reads GTSNPN; CDR2 reads SVGIG (reference sequence). Variable domain in full (rest from reference TRBV30 and TRBJ2-1): SQTIHQWPATLVQPVGSPLSLECTVEGTSNPNLYWYRQAAGRGLQLLFYSVGIGQISSEVPQNLSASRPQDRQFILSSKKLLLSDSGFYLCAWSWRILLAGGPNEQFFGPGTRLTVL.